This TCR beta chain was found in a study of response to subunit inactivated influenza vaccine. Regarding the study as a whole: Only a handful of new T cells, the authors suggested, are recruited with each seasonal influenza vaccination.

The CDR3 totals 15 residues. The V end was cut by 3 bases, the J end by 0 bases, with 15 bases between. Germline CDR1 and CDR2: DFQATT and SNEGSKA (reference sequence). As for this clonotype: Its target is unknown.

One entry per CDR3 protein results from TCRdb running MiXCR on the RT-PCR reads. The sample records hundreds of thousands of distinct CDR3 sequences, under 20% being singletons. This chain links TRBV20-1 with TRBJ2-7, with D maybe TRBD2 (5 bases). The clonotype comes from a man aged 50-59 years who received an inactivated influenza vaccine. Sequenced here: PBMCs from blood, sampled more than 4 days after vaccination. As DNA, the CDR3 is TGCAGTGCTAGTCCCCAGCGGCATGTCTCCTACGAGCAGTACTTC. It is translated as CSASPQRHVSYEQYF.